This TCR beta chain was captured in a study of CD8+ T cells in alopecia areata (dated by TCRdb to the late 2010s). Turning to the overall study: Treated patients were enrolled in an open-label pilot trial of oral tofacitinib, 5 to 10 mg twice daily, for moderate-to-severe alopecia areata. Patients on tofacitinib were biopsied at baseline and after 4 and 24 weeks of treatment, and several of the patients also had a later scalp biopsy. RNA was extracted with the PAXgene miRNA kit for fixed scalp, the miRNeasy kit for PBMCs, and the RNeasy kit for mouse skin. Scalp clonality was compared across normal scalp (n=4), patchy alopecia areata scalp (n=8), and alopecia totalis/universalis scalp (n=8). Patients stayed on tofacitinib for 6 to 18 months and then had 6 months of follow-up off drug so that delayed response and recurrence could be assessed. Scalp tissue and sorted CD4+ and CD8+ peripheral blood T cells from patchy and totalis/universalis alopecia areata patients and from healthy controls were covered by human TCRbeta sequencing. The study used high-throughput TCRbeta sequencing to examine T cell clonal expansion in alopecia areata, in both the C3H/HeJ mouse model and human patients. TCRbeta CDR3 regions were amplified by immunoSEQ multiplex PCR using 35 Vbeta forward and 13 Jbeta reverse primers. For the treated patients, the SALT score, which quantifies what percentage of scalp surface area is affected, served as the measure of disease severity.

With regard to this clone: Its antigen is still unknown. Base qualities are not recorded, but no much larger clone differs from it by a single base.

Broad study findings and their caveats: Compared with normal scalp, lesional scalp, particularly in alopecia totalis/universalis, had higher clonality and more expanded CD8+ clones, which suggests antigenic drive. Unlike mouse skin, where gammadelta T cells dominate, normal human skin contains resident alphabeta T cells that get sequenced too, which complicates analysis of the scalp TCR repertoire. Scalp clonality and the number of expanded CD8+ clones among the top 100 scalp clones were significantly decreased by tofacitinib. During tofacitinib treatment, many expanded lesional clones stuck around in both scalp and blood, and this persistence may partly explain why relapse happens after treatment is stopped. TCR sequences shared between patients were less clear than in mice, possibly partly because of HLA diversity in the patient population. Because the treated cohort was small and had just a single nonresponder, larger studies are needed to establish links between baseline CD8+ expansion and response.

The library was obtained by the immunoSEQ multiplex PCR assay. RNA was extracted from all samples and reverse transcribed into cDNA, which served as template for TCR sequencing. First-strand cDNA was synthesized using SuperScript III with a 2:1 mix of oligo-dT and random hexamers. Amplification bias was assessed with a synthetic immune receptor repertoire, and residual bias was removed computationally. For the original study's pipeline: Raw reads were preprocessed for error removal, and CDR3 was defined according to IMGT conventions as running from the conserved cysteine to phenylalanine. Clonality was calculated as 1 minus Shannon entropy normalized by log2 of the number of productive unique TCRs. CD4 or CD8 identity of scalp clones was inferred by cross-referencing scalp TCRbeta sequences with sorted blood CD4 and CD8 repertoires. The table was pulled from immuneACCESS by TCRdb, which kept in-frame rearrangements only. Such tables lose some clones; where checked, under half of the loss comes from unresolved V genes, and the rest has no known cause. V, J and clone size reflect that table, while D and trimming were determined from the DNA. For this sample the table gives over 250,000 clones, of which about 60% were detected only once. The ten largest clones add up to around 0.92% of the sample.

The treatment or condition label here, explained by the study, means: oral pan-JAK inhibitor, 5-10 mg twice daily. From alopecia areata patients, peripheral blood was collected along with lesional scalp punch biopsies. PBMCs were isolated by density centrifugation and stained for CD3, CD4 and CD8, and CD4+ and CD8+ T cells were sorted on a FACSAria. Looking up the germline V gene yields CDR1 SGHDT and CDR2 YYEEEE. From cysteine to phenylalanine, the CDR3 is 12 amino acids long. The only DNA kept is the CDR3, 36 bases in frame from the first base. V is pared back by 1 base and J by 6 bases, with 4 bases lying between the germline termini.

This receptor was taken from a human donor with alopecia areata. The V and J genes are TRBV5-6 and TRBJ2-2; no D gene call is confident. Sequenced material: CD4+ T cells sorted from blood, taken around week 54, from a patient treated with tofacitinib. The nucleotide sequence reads TGTGCCAGCAGCTTGACACCCGGGGAGCTGTTTTTT. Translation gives CASSLTPGELFF.